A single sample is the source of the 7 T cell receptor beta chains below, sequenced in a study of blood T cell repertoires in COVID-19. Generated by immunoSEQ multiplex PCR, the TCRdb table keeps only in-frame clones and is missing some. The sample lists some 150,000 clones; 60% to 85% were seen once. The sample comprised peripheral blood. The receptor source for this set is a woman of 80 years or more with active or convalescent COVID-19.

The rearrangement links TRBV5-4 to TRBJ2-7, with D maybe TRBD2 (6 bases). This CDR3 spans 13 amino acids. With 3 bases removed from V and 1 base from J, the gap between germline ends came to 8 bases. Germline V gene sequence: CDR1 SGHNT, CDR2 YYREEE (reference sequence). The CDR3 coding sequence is TGTGCCAGCAGCTGGAGGGGATCCTACGAGCAGTACTTC. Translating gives CASSWRGSYEQYF. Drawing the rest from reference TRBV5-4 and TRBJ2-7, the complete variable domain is ETGVTQSPTHLIKTRGQQVTLRCSSQSGHNTVSWYQQALGQGPQFIFQYYREEENGRGNFPPRFSGLQFPNYSSELNVNALELDDSALYLCASSWRGSYEQYFGPGTRLTVT.

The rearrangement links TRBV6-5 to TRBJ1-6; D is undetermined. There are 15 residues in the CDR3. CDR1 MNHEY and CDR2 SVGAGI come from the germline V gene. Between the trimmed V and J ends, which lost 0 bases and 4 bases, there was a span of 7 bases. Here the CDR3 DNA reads TGTGCCAGCAGTTACTCGCTACAGTATAATTCACCCCTCCACTTT. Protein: CASSYSLQYNSPLHF.

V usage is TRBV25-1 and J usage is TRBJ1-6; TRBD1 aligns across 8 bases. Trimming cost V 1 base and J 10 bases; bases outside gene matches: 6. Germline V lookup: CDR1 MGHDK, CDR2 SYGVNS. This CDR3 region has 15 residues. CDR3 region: CASSEFKQGESPLHF. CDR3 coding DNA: TGTGCCAGCAGTGAATTTAAACAGGGGGAATCACCCCTCCACTTT.

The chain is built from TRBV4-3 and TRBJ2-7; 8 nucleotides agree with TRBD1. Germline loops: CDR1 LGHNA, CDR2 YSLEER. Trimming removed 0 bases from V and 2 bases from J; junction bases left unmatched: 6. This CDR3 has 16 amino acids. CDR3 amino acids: CASSQDGGTGPYEQYF. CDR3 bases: TGCGCCAGCAGCCAAGACGGAGGGACAGGCCCCTACGAGCAGTACTTC.

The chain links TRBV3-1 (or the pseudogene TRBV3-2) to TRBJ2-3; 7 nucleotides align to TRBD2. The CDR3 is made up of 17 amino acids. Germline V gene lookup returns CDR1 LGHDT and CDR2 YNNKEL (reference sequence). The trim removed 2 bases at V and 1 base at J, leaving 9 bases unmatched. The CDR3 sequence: CASSQSIGGGGTDTQYF. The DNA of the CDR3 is TGTGCCAGCAGCCAATCGATAGGCGGGGGTGGCACAGATACGCAGTATTTT.

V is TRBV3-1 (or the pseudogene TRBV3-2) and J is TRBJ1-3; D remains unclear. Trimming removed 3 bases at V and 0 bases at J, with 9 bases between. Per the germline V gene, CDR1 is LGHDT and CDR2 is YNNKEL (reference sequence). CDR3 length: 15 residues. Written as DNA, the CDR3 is TGTGCCAGCAGCCAGTCCCTAATCTCTGGAAACACCATATATTTT. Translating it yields CASSQSLISGNTIYF.

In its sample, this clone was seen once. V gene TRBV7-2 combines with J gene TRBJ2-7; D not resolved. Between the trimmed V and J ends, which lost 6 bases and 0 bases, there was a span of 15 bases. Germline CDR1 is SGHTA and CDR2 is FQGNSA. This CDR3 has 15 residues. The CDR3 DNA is TGTGCCAGCAGTATGGCCGGGTTGGGCTCCTACGAGCAGTACTTC. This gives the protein CASSMAGLGSYEQYF.